What follows are 26 T cell receptor beta chains derived from one specimen sequenced in a study of cytotoxic CD8 clonotypes in ibrutinib-treated CLL. Sequencing used immunoSEQ multiplex PCR; TCRdb keeps in-frame clones, though not all of them. Among 200,000 or so clones listed, just under 80% were seen once. The sample was PBMCs, taken after 12 months of ibrutinib treatment. The receptors were sampled from a human donor with chronic lymphocytic leukemia.

This chain joins TRBV9 and TRBJ2-5, with TRBD2 identical over 14 bases. Losses at the gene ends were 3 bases for V and 5 bases for J; bases not matched to a gene: 6. The V gene's germline CDR1 is SGDLS and CDR2 YYNGEE. The CDR3 totals 16 residues. In nucleotides, the CDR3 is TGTGCCAGCAGCGCGCCGGGACTAGCGGGGGTGGAGACCCAGTACTTC. Translation gives CASSAPGLAGVETQYF.

The chain couples TRBV6-5 to TRBJ2-7; 11 bases map to TRBD2. The CDR3 spans 15 residues. The germline V gene has CDR1 MNHEY and CDR2 SVGAGI. J gave up 5 bases and V 0 bases, and 3 bases lay outside the gene matches. The CDR3 DNA is TGTGCCAGCAGTTACTCCCTAGCGGGGGGCCACGAGCAGTACTTC. This codes for CASSYSLAGGHEQYF.

The gene calls are TRBV5-4 and TRBJ2-1; possibly TRBD1 for D (6 bases). CDR1 and CDR2 (germline): SGHNT, YYREEE (reference sequence). The CDR3 covers 15 residues. V lost 4 bases and J 2 bases, leaving 13 bases between the germline ends. The CDR3, as DNA: TGTGCCAGCAGCCGATCCCAGGGGCCCTACAATGAGCAGTTCTTC. Translated: CASSRSQGPYNEQFF.

The chain uses TRBV7-6 and TRBJ2-2; 8 bases match TRBD1. V lost 5 bases, J lost 2 bases, and 4 bases stayed unmatched. This CDR3 is 15 amino acids long. CDR1 SGHVS and CDR2 FNYEAQ come from the germline V gene. CDR3: CASSLGQGNTGELFF. The CDR3 nucleotides are TGTGCCAGCAGCCTAGGACAGGGAAACACCGGGGAGCTGTTTTTT.

The chain uses TRBV7-9 and TRBJ2-7; D possibly uses TRBD1 or TRBD2 (5 bases each). Trimming cost V 5 bases and J 2 bases, with 19 bases left between them. Germline values: CDR1 SEHNR, CDR2 FQNEAQ (reference sequence). CDR3 length: 16 residues. CDR3 region: CASSPTGGASPYEQYF. The CDR3 DNA sequence: TGTGCCAGCAGCCCAACTGGGGGTGCATCCCCCTACGAGCAGTACTTC.

The table lists this clone with a count of one. Other DNA sequences of this sample code for an identical CDR3. The chain carries TRBV27 and TRBJ1-5; no definite D call. In germline, CDR1 is MNHEY, CDR2 SMNVEV (reference sequence). V was shortened by 0 bases and J by 2 bases, with 8 bases between the two germline ends. CDR3 length: 15 amino acids. The CDR3 DNA sequence: TGTGCCAGCAGTTTATCCGGCCTTGGCAATCAGCCCCAGCATTTT. It translates to CASSLSGLGNQPQHF.

V and J are TRBV19 and TRBJ1-2; D not certain. CDR3 size: 15 residues. The V and J ends lost 7 bases and 1 base respectively, with 16 bases between them. CDR1 is LNHDA, CDR2 SQIVND, per germline (reference sequence). The CDR3 nucleotides are TGTGCCAGTATCCGCTCAAATGGGGTTAACTATGGCTACACCTTC. Protein: CASIRSNGVNYGYTF.

This chain uses TRBV18 with TRBJ1-5; no clear D. The CDR3 covers 15 residues. CDR1 is KGHSH and CDR2 is LQKENI in the germline V gene. Trimming shortened V by 3 bases and J by 0 bases, and 9 bases separated the two germline ends. The CDR3 here is CASSPGLNSNQPQHF. DNA for the CDR3: TGTGCCAGCTCACCCGGACTGAATAGCAATCAGCCCCAGCATTTT.

This clone was seen a single time. The chain links TRBV11-3 to TRBJ2-2; possible D gene TRBD1, 6 bases. The CDR3 is made up of 15 amino acids. Germline V gene sequence: CDR1 SGHNT, CDR2 YENEEA. The V end was cut by 2 bases, the J end by 0 bases, with 7 bases between. The CDR3 nucleotides are TGTGCCAGCAGCTTATACAGGGCGAACACCGGGGAGCTGTTTTTT. Amino acid sequence: CASSLYRANTGELFF.

This chain uses TRBV18 with TRBJ2-2; 9 nucleotides line up with TRBD1. The J segment lost 0 bases and the V segment lost 2 bases, leaving 1 base of the junction unmatched. CDR3 size: 16 residues. CDR1 and CDR2 (germline): KGHSH, LQKENI. The CDR3, as DNA: TGTGCCAGCTCACCAAGGACAGGGGCGAACACCGGGGAGCTGTTTTTT. It yields the protein CASSPRTGANTGELFF.

This rearrangement joins TRBV29-1 to TRBJ2-1; D call uncertain. V lost 5 bases to trimming and J lost 8 bases, with 10 bases between them. This CDR3 contains 11 residues. CDR1 SQVTM and CDR2 ANQGSEA come from the germline V gene. The CDR3 DNA follows: TGCAGCGTTCCCCGAGTCGATGAGCAGTTCTTC. Amino acid sequence: CSVPRVDEQFF.

The chain uses TRBV6-1 and TRBJ2-4; TRBD2 might be the D (6 bases). The ends were cut back, 8 bases at V and 2 bases at J, with 16 bases in the middle. The germline gives CDR1 MNHNS, CDR2 SASEGT. This CDR3 region has 15 residues. The CDR3, as DNA: TGTGCCAGCTCGGGAGCGTTTACCACCAAAAACATTCAGTACTTC. Translated, it gives CASSGAFTTKNIQYF.

The chain joins TRBV21-1 to TRBJ2-5; the table's D call, TRBD2, has no DNA check behind it. TRBV21-1 is reported as a pseudogene. The length of the CDR3 is 15 residues. Written as DNA, the CDR3 is TGTGCCAGCAGCCCCCTGGCCAGAGGGCGAGAGACCCAGTACTTC. Translation gives CASSPLARGRETQYF.

J is TRBJ1-4 and V is TRBV6-1; TRBD1 matches 12 bases. Unmatched junction bases numbered 6, after V lost 6 bases and J lost 7 bases. CDR3 length: 15 amino acids. Germline V gene lookup returns CDR1 MNHNS and CDR2 SASEGT. The chain's CDR3 is CASSLGTGGPEKLFF. The CDR3 DNA sequence: TGTGCCAGCAGCTTAGGGACAGGGGGCCCTGAAAAACTGTTTTTT.

The rearrangement joins TRBV11-1 to TRBJ2-7; 9 bases are shared with TRBD1. Germline V gene data show CDR1 as SGHAT and CDR2 as FQDESV (reference sequence). V lost 3 bases to trimming and J lost 1 base; unmatched junction nucleotides: 7. This CDR3 has 16 residues. CDR3 in DNA: TGTGCCAGCAGCTTTTTAGGACAGGGGACTTCCTACGAGCAGTACTTC. Translated: CASSFLGQGTSYEQYF. Drawing the rest from reference TRBV11-1 and TRBJ2-7, the complete variable domain is EAEVAQSPRYKITEKSQAVAFWCDPISGHATLYWYRQILGQGPELLVQFQDESVVDDSQLPKDRFSAERLKGVDSTLKIQPAELGDSAMYLCASSFLGQGTSYEQYFGPGTRLTVT.

The genes are TRBV2 and TRBJ1-4, with a possible D match to TRBD1 (5 bases). Trimming took 6 bases from V and 6 from J, leaving 14 bases between them. CDR1 is SNHLY and CDR2 is FYNNEI in the germline V gene. The CDR3 runs to 14 residues. CDR3 nucleotide sequence: TGTGCCAGCAGGCTGACAGAGAGGCATGAAAAACTGTTTTTT. Translating gives CASRLTERHEKLFF.

A single count supports this clone. The chain has TRBV20-1 and TRBJ2-5; a weak D match, TRBD2 (6 bases). Germline V CDR1 and CDR2: DFQATT, SNEGSKA (reference sequence). The CDR3 has 11 amino acids. The V end lost 1 base, the J end lost 7 bases, and 7 bases lay between the germline ends. CDR3: CSARAGGTQYF. Here the CDR3 DNA reads TGCAGTGCTAGAGCCGGGGGGACCCAGTACTTC.

Here the CDR3 DNA reads TGTGCCAGCAGTGGCAGGGTCTTCTATTTT. It yields the protein CASSGRVFYF. V gene TRBV6-1 combines with J gene TRBJ1-3; D is perhaps TRBD1 (5 bases). The CDR3 length is 10 residues. CDR1 and CDR2 (germline): MNHNS, SASEGT. V was trimmed by 4 bases and J by 16 bases, leaving 11 bases between them.

V and J are TRBV9 and TRBJ2-7; TRBD2 agrees at 10 bases. This CDR3 has 16 residues. The V gene end was trimmed by 1 base and the J gene end by 3 bases; junction bases not matched to a gene: 7. CDR1 and CDR2 (germline): SGDLS, YYNGEE. CDR3 nucleotide sequence: TGTGCCAGCAGCGTAAGGAGCGGGGGGGCCTTCTACGAGCAGTACTTC. This codes for CASSVRSGGAFYEQYF.

This chain connects TRBV9 to TRBJ1-2; D ambiguous. The CDR3 covers 14 residues. V was shortened by 1 base and J by 6 bases, with 13 bases between the two germline ends. The germline V gene encodes CDR1 SGDLS and CDR2 YYNGEE. The DNA of the CDR3 is TGTGCCAGCAGCGTAACCACAGTTTTTGATGGCTACACCTTC. Encoded protein: CASSVTTVFDGYTF. Variable domain in full (rest from reference TRBV9 and TRBJ1-2): DSGVTQTPKHLITATGQRVTLRCSPRSGDLSVYWYQQSLDQGLQFLIQYYNGEERAKGNILERFSAQQFPDLHSELNLSSLELGDSALYFCASSVTTVFDGYTFGSGTRLTVV.

The chain has TRBV21-1 and TRBJ2-7. TRBV21-1 is a documented pseudogene. The CDR3 loop spans 14 amino acids. This CDR3 reads CASSKEAALYEQYF. The CDR3 DNA reads as TGTGCCAGCAGCAAAGAGGCAGCCCTCTACGAGCAGTACTTC.

This clone occurred once. This chain joins TRBV28 and TRBJ2-7, with 9 nucleotides matching TRBD1. This CDR3 has 14 residues. The germline gives CDR1 MDHEN, CDR2 SYDVKM. V shed 6 bases, J shed 3 bases, and the junction held 6 bases outside the gene matches. The CDR3 reads CASSEYRGLYEQYF. Here the CDR3 DNA reads TGTGCCAGCAGCGAGTACAGGGGGCTCTACGAGCAGTACTTC.

V and J are TRBV28 and TRBJ1-2; D is undetermined. Trimming stripped 3 bases from V and 1 base from J, with 12 bases between. CDR3 length equals 15 residues. The germline gives CDR1 MDHEN, CDR2 SYDVKM. DNA of the CDR3: TGTGCCAGCAGTTTGGCAGACTACTATAACTATGGCTACACCTTC. Encoded protein: CASSLADYYNYGYTF.

V gene TRBV5-1 combines with J gene TRBJ2-1, with D maybe TRBD2 (5 bases). This CDR3 is 13 amino acids long. V lost 0 bases and J 5 bases, leaving 6 bases between the germline ends. Germline loops: CDR1 SGHRS, CDR2 YFSETQ. DNA for the CDR3: TGCGCCAGCAGCTTGGCGGGGAACAATGAGCAGTTCTTC. Translated, it gives CASSLAGNNEQFF.

The table lists this clone with a few counts. Different DNA sequences within this sample yield the same CDR3. V usage is TRBV5-1 and J usage is TRBJ2-5; 13 nucleotides align to TRBD2. Trimming cost V 0 bases and J 1 base; bases outside gene matches: 0. The CDR3 covers 16 residues. Looked up from germline, CDR1 is SGHRS and CDR2 is YFSETQ. The CDR3 here is CASSLGLAGGQETQYF. For the CDR3, the DNA is TGCGCCAGCAGCTTGGGACTAGCGGGGGGCCAAGAGACCCAGTACTTC.

This clone was seen just once. V usage is TRBV5-5 and J usage is TRBJ1-1; no clear D gene. Per germline, CDR1 SGHKS and CDR2 YYEKEE (reference sequence). The CDR3 contains 14 residues. V lost 5 bases and J lost 1, with 12 bases in between. CDR3 DNA sequence: TGTGCCAGCAGTCCCGGACTGCAGAACACTGAAGCTTTCTTT. The encoded protein is CASSPGLQNTEAFF.